This passage covers 2 T cell receptor beta chains from one sample sequenced in a study of T cells in Graves' hyperthyroidism and ophthalmopathy. RNA transcripts provided the source from which TCR beta CDR3 regions were amplified. The TCR CDR3 first-round RT-PCR relied on the HTBI primer set. TCRdb analysed the multiplex PCR reads with MiXCR anew, one entry per CDR3 protein. The table lists 600,000 to 900,000 distinct CDR3 sequences, approximately 16% of them singletons, with approximately 8.4% in the top ten. Sequencing was performed on blood. Receptors were obtained from a man aged 18 to 30 with Graves' hyperthyroidism.

Comments on this clonotype: A much larger clone differs from this one at a single base, so this may be a read error. The rearrangement joins TRBV28 to TRBJ1-6; D perhaps matches TRBD1 (6 bases). Per the germline V gene, CDR1 is MDHEN and CDR2 is SYDVKM. The CDR3 has 22 amino acids. V was cut by 8 bases and J by 10 bases, with 42 bases left in between. CDR3 DNA: TGTGCCAGCGGTCCACATTACCCCTCTAGGTCTTCTGGAGCCACAGGGATCTCACCCCTCCACTTT. This encodes CASGPHYPSRSSGATGISPLHF.

This chain joins TRBV18 and TRBJ1-5, with TRBD1 matching 8 bases. The V gene end was trimmed by 5 bases and the J gene end by 5 bases; junction bases not matched to a gene: 5. Germline-derived CDR1 and CDR2 are KGHSH and LQKENI. The CDR3 runs 14 residues. The CDR3 DNA reads as TGTGCCAGCTCAAGGACAGGGCAGGATCAGCCCCAGCATTTT. This gives the protein CASSRTGQDQPQHF. The whole variable domain, filled in from reference TRBV18 and TRBJ1-5, reads NAGVMQNPRHLVRRRGQEARLRCSPMKGHSHVYWYRQLPEEGLKFMVYLQKENIIDESGMPKERFSAEFPKEGPSILRIQQVVRGDSAAYFCASSRTGQDQPQHFGDGTRLSIL.